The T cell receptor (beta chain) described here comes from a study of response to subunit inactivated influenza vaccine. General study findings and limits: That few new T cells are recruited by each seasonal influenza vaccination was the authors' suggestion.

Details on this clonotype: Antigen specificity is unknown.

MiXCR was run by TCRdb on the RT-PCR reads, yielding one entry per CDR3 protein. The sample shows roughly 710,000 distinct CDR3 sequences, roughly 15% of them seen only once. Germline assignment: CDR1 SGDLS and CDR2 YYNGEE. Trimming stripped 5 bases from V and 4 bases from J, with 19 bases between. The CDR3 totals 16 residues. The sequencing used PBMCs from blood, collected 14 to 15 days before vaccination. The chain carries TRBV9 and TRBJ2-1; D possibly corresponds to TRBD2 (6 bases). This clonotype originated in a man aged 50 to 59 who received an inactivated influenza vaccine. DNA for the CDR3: TGTGCCAGCAGTGACTCCCGGGACTCGGGTTACAATGAGCAGTTCTTC. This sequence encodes CASSDSRDSGYNEQFF.